This record covers a single T cell receptor (beta chain). The CDR3 consists of 15 residues. With 3 bases clipped from V and 2 bases from J, the junction kept 5 bases outside the gene matches. The V gene's germline CDR1 is MRHNA and CDR2 SNTAGT. This specimen comes from a study of radiotherapy plus CTLA-4 blockade in lung cancer. Clones were sequenced by immunoSEQ multiplex PCR, and TCRdb holds only the in-frame ones, with some missing. The sample lists 65,000 to 90,000 clones, around 87% occurring once. This sequence originates from a human donor with non-small cell lung cancer who had stable disease on radiotherapy plus ipilimumab. The chain combines TRBV6-4 with TRBJ2-3; 7 positions match TRBD2. The sequences come from peripheral blood, collected from a patient treated with radiotherapy plus ipilimumab. CDR3 loop: CASSESSGATDTQYF. The CDR3 nucleotides read TGTGCCAGCAGTGAATCGAGCGGGGCCACAGATACGCAGTATTTT.